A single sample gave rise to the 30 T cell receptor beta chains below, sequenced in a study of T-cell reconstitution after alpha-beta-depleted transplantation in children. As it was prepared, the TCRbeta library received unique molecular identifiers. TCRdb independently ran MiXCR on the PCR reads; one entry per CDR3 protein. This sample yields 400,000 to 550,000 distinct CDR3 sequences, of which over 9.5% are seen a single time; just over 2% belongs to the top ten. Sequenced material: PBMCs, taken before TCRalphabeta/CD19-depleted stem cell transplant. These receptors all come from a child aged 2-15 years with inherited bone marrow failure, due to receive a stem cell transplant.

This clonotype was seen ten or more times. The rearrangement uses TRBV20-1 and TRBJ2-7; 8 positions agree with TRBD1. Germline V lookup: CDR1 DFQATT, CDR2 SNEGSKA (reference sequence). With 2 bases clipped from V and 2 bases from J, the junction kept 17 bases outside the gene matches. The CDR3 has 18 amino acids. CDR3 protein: CSARPPFILTGAPYEQYF. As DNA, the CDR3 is TGCAGTGCTAGACCCCCTTTTATTCTGACAGGGGCCCCCTACGAGCAGTACTTC.

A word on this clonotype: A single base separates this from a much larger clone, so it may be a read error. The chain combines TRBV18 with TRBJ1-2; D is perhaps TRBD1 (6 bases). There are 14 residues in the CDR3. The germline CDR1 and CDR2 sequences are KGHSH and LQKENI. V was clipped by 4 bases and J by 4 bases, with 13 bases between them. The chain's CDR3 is CASSRGKGGYGYTF. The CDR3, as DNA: TGTGCCAGCTCACGAGGGAAGGGGGGCTATGGCTACACCTTC.

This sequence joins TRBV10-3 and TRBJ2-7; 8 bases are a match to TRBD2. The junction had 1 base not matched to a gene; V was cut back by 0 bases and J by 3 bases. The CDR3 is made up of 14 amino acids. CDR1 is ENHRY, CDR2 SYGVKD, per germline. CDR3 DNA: TGTGCCATCAGTGAGTCCGGGAGGGACTACGAGCAGTACTTC. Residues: CAISESGRDYEQYF.

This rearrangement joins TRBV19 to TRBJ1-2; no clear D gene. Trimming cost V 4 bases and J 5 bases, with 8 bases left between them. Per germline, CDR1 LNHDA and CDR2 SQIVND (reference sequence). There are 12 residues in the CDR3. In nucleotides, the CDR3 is TGTGCCAGTAGTAGCGTGCCGTATGGCTACACCTTC. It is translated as CASSSVPYGYTF. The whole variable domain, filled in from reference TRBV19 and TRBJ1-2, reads DGGITQSPKYLFRKEGQNVTLSCEQNLNHDAMYWYRQDPGQGLRLIYYSQIVNDFQKGDIAEGYSVSREKKESFPLTVTSAQKNPTAFYLCASSSVPYGYTFGSGTRLTVV.

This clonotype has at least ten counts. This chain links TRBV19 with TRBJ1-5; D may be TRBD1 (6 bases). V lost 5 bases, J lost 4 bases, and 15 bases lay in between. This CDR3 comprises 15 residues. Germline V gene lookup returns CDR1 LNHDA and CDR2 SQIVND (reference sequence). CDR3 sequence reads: CASSPGTRTNQPQHF. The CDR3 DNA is TGTGCCAGTAGTCCAGGGACAAGGACGAATCAGCCCCAGCATTTT.

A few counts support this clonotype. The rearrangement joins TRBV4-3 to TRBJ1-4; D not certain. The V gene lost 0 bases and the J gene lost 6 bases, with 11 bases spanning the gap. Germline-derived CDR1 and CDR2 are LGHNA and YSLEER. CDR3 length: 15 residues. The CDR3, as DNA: TGCGCCAGCAGCCAAGATGAGGGAATTGATGAAAAACTGTTTTTT. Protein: CASSQDEGIDEKLFF.

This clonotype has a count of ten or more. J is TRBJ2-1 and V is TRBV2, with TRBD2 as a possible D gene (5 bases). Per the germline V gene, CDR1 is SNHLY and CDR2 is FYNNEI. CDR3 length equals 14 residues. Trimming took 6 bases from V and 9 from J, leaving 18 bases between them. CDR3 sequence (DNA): TGTGCCAGCAGGCAGCCGGGGTTTCGCGGTGAGCAGTTCTTC. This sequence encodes CASRQPGFRGEQFF.

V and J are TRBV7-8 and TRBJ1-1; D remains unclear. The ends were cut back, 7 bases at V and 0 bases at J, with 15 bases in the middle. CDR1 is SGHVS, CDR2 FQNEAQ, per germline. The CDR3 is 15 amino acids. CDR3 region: CASIWGSSMNTEAFF. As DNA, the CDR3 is TGTGCCAGCATCTGGGGATCCTCAATGAACACTGAAGCTTTCTTT. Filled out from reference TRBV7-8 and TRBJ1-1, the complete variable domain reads GAGVSQSPRYKVAKRGQDVALRCDPISGHVSLFWYQQALGQGPEFLTYFQNEAQLDKSGLPSDRFFAERPEGSVSTLKIQRTQQEDSAVYLCASIWGSSMNTEAFFGQGTRLTVV.

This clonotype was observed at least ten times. The CDR3 coding sequence is TGTGCCAGCAGCCCCACGTCCTATTCCTACGAGCAGTACTTC. Translation: CASSPTSYSYEQYF. The chain recombines TRBV7-2 with TRBJ2-7; D remains ambiguous. V lost 5 bases, J lost 1 base, and 12 bases lay in between. CDR3 size: 14 residues. The germline V gene has CDR1 SGHTA and CDR2 FQGNSA. The full variable domain, with the rest looked up from reference TRBV7-2 and TRBJ2-7, is GAGVSQSPSNKVTEKGKDVELRCDPISGHTALYWYRQSLGQGLEFLIYFQGNSAPDKSGLPSDRFSAERTGGSVSTLTIQRTQQEDSAVYLCASSPTSYSYEQYFGPGTRLTVT.

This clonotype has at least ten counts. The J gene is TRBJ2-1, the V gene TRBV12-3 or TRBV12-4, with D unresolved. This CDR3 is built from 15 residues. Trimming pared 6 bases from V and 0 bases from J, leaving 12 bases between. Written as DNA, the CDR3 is TGTGCCAGCAGACGGAGCGTGAGCTCCTACAATGAGCAGTTCTTC. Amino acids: CASRRSVSSYNEQFF.

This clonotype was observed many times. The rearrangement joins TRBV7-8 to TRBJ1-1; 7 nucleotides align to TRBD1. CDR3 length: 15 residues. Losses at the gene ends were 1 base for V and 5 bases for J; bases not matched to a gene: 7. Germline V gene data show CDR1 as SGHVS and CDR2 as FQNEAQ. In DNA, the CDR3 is TGTGCCAGCAGCTTAGGGACAGGTCTGGTGACTGAAGCTTTCTTT. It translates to CASSLGTGLVTEAFF.

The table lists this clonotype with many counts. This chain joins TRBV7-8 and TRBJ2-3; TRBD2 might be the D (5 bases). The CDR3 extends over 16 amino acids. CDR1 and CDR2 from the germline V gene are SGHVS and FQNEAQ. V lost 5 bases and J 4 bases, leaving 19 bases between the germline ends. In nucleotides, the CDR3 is TGTGCCAGCAGCCCCCCGGGGAGTATAAGGGCAGATACGCAGTATTTT. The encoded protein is CASSPPGSIRADTQYF.

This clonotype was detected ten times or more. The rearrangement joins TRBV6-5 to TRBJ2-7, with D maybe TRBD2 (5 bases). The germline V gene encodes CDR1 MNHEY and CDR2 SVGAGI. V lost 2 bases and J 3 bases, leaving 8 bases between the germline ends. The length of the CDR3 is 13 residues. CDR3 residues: CASSYGGVYEQYF. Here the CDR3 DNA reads TGTGCCAGCAGTTACGGAGGAGTCTACGAGCAGTACTTC.

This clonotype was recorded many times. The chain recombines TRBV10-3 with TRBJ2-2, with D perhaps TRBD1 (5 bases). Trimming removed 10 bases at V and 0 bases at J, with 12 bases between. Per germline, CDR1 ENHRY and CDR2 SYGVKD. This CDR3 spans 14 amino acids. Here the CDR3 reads CATLTASNTGELFF. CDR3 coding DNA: TGTGCCACCTTGACAGCTTCGAACACCGGGGAGCTGTTTTTT.

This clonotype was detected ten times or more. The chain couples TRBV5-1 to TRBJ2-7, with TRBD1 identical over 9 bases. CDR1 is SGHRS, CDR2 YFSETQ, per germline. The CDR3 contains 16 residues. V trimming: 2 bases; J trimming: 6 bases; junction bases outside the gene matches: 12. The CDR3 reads CASSFGTGTSPAEQYF. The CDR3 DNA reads TGCGCCAGCAGCTTCGGGACAGGGACTTCCCCGGCCGAGCAGTACTTC. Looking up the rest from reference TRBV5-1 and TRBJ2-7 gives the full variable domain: KAGVTQTPRYLIKTRGQQVTLSCSPISGHRSVSWYQQTPGQGLQFLFEYFSETQRNKGNFPGRFSGRQFSNSRSEMNVSTLELGDSALYLCASSFGTGTSPAEQYFGPGTRLTVT.

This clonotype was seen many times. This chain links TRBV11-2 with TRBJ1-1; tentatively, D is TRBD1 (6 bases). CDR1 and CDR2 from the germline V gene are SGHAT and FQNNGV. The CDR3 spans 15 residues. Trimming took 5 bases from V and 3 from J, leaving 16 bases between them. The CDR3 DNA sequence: TGTGCCAGCAGCAACCGACAGGATGGGGACACTGAAGCTTTCTTT. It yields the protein CASSNRQDGDTEAFF.

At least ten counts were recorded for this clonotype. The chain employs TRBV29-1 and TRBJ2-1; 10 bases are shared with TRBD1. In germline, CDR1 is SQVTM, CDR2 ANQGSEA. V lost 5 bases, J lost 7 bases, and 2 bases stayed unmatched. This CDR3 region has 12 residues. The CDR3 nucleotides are TGCAGCGTTCAGGGACAGGGGAATGAGCAGTTCTTC. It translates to CSVQGQGNEQFF.

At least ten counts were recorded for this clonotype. For the CDR3, the DNA is TGCAGCGTTGAAAGGACAGGGAACTATGGCTACACCTTC. This translates into CSVERTGNYGYTF. The gene calls are TRBV29-1 and TRBJ1-2; 8 nucleotides agree with TRBD1. The CDR3 is 13 amino acids. Germline-derived CDR1 and CDR2 are SQVTM and ANQGSEA. V dropped 2 bases and J dropped 2; count of bases not matched to a gene: 1.

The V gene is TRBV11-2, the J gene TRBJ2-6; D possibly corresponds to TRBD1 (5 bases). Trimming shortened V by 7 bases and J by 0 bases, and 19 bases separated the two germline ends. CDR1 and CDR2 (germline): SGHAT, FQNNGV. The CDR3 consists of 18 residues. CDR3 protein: CASILKTPGFSGANVLTF. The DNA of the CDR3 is TGTGCCAGCATCCTGAAGACCCCAGGGTTCTCTGGGGCCAACGTCCTGACTTTC.

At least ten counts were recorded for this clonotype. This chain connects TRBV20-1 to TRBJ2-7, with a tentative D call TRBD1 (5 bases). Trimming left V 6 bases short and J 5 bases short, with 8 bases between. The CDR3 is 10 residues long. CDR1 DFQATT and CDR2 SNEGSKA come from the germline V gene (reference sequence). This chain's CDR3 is CSAAGNEQYF. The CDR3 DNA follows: TGCAGTGCGGCAGGGAACGAGCAGTACTTC.

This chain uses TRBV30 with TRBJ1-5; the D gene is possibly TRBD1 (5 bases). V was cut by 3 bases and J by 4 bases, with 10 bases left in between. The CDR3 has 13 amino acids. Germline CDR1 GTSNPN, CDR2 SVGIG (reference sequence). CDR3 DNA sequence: TGTGCCTGGAGGCAGGGCGAGAATCAGCCCCAGCATTTT. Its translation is CAWRQGENQPQHF. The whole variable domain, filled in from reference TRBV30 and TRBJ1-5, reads SQTIHQWPATLVQPVGSPLSLECTVEGTSNPNLYWYRQAAGRGLQLLFYSVGIGQISSEVPQNLSASRPQDRQFILSSKKLLLSDSGFYLCAWRQGENQPQHFGDGTRLSIL.

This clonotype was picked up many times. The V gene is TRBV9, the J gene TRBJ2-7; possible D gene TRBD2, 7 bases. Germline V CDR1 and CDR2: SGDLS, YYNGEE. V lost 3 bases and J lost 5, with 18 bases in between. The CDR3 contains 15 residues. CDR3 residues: CASSAPQGREDEQYF. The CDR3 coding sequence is TGTGCCAGCAGCGCCCCACAGGGACGGGAGGACGAGCAGTACTTC.

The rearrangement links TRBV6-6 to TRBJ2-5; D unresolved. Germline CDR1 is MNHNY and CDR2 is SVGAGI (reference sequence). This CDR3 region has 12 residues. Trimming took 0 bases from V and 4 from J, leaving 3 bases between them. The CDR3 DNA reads TGTGCCAGCAGTTACTCGACAGAGACCCAGTACTTC. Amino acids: CASSYSTETQYF.

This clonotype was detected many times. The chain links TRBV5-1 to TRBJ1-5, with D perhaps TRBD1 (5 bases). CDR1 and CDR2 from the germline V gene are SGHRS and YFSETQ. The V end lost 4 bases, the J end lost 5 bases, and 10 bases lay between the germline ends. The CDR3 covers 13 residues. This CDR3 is CASSRDGDQPQHF. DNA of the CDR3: TGCGCCAGCAGCAGGGACGGGGATCAGCCCCAGCATTTT.

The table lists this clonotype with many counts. The CDR3 sequence is CASSLRAGWNNEQYF. CDR3 DNA: TGTGCCAGCAGCTTAAGGGCGGGCTGGAACAACGAGCAGTACTTC. This chain connects TRBV7-2 to TRBJ2-7; TRBD2 might be the D (5 bases). The germline V gene encodes CDR1 SGHTA and CDR2 FQGNSA. Trimming stripped 2 bases from V and 5 bases from J, with 16 bases between. The length of the CDR3 is 15 residues.

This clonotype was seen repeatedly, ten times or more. The CDR3 loop reads CASSHLTPLLSTDTQYF. In nucleotides, the CDR3 is TGTGCCAGCAGCCATCTGACTCCCCTACTCAGCACAGATACGCAGTATTTT. This chain links TRBV14 with TRBJ2-3; D is uncertain. Trimming took off 3 bases at V and 0 bases at J, with 16 bases between the two ends. The CDR3 totals 17 residues. CDR1 SGHDN and CDR2 FVKESK come from the germline V gene.

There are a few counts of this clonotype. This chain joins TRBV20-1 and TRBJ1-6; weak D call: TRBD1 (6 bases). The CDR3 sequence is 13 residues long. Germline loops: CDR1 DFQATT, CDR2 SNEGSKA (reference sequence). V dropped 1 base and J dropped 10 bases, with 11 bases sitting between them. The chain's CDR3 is CSARVGGLSPLHF. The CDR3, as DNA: TGCAGTGCTAGAGTAGGGGGTTTATCACCCCTCCACTTT.

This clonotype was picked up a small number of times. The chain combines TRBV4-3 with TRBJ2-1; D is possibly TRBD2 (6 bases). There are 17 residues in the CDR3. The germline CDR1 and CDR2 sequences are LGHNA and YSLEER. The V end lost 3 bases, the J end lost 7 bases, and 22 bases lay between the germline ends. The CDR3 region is CASSHALRTKLGNEQFF. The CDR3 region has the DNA TGCGCCAGCAGCCATGCCTTAAGGACTAAGTTGGGAAATGAGCAGTTCTTC.

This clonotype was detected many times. CDR3 residues: CASSLRDQETQYF. As DNA, the CDR3 is TGTGCCAGCAGCCTCAGGGACCAAGAGACCCAGTACTTC. J is TRBJ2-5 and V is TRBV12-3 or TRBV12-4, with D possibly TRBD1 on 5 matching bases. The length of the CDR3 is 13 residues. V lost 6 bases, J lost 0 bases, and 8 bases lay in between.

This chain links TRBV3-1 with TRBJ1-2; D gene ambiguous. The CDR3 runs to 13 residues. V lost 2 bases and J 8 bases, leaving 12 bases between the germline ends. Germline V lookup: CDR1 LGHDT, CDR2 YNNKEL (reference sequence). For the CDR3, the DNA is TGTGCCAGCAGCCAACTTCGGCTAAAGGGCTACACCTTC. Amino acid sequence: CASSQLRLKGYTF.